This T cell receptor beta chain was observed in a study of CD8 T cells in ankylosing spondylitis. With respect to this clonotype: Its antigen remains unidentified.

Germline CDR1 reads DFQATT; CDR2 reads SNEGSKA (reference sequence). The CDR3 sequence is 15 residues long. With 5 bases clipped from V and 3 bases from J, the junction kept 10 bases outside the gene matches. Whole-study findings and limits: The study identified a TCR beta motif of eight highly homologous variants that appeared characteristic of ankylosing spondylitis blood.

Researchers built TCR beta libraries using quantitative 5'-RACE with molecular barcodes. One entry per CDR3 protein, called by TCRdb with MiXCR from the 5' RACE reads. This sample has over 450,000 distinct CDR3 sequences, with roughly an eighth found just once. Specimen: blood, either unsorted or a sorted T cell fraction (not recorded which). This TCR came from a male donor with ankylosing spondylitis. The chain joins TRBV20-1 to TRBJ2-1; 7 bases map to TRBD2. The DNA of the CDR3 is TGCAGTGCTTACAAGGCGGGAGAGCTCTACAATGAGCAGTTCTTC. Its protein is CSAYKAGELYNEQFF.